This T cell receptor (beta chain) was documented in a study of vaccination and CD4 T cells after COVID-19. Sequenced with the Oncomine TCR Beta short-read assay was DNA taken from cultured CD4+ T cells. MiXCR, applied by TCRdb to the PCR reads, yields one record per CDR3 protein. The data show approximately 20,000 distinct CDR3 sequences, 35% to 50% seen once. Treatment meaning: roughly 11-day PBMC culture with coronavirus spike peptide pools or control peptides (ViraFEST assay). This clonotype appeared a few times. Its specificity is not known. The germline V gene has CDR1 SGDLS and CDR2 YYNGEE. This CDR3 has 13 amino acids. V was trimmed by 4 bases and J by 2 bases, leaving 9 bases between them.

The origin of this receptor is a human donor who had recovered from COVID-19. This chain links TRBV9 with TRBJ2-5, with a tentative D call TRBD1 (6 bases). Source: CD4+ T cells from blood, cultured in vitro, taken after SARS-CoV-2 vaccination. CDR3 residues: CASSTGQQETQYF. The CDR3 DNA sequence: TGTGCCAGCAGCACAGGACAGCAAGAGACCCAGTACTTC. The whole variable domain, remainder taken from reference TRBV9 and TRBJ2-5, is DSGVTQTPKHLITATGQRVTLRCSPRSGDLSVYWYQQSLDQGLQFLIQYYNGEERAKGNILERFSAQQFPDLHSELNLSSLELGDSALYFCASSTGQQETQYFGPGTRLLVL.